These 11 T cell receptor beta chains were sequenced from one sample in a study of blood T cell repertoires in COVID-19. Clones were read by immunoSEQ multiplex PCR, and TCRdb kept only the in-frame ones, dropping some. This sample has about 110,000 clones, with 55% to 75% found just once. Sequenced sample: peripheral blood. These TCRs come from a woman in her forties with acute or convalescent COVID-19.

The chain links TRBV6-5 to TRBJ2-7; 7 bases fit TRBD1. The CDR3 length is 13 residues. V gave up 5 bases and J gave up 2 bases; unmatched junction bases: 3. Germline V gene sequence: CDR1 MNHEY, CDR2 SVGAGI. The CDR3 nucleotides are TGTGCCAGCAGTCCGGACAGGACCTACGAGCAGTACTTC. Translation gives CASSPDRTYEQYF.

In this sample, this clone turned up once. The rearrangement links TRBV5-4 to TRBJ1-4, with 9 bases that match TRBD1. J gave up 5 bases and V 2 bases, and 7 bases lay outside the gene matches. CDR1 and CDR2 (germline): SGHNT, YYREEE (reference sequence). The CDR3 spans 16 residues. The chain's CDR3 is CASSLGGTGKNEKLFF. CDR3 nucleotides: TGTGCCAGCAGCTTAGGGGGGACAGGGAAGAATGAAAAACTGTTTTTT. Variable domain in full (rest from reference TRBV5-4 and TRBJ1-4): ETGVTQSPTHLIKTRGQQVTLRCSSQSGHNTVSWYQQALGQGPQFIFQYYREEENGRGNFPPRFSGLQFPNYSSELNVNALELDDSALYLCASSLGGTGKNEKLFFGSGTQLSVL.

The chain uses TRBV19 and TRBJ1-5; 10 nucleotides agree with TRBD1. The CDR3 is 16 residues long. Germline V gives CDR1 LNHDA, CDR2 SQIVND (reference sequence). Trimming at V came to 6 bases and at J to 0 bases, leaving 5 bases not matched to a gene. CDR3 amino acids: CASSGQGEGSNQPQHF. The CDR3 DNA reads TGTGCCAGTAGCGGACAGGGGGAGGGTAGCAATCAGCCCCAGCATTTT.

This clone was picked up a small number of times. The V gene is TRBV28, the J gene TRBJ1-5; 7 bases agree with TRBD1. The CDR3 is 16 amino acids. The germline V gene has CDR1 MDHEN and CDR2 SYDVKM. J gave up 5 bases and V 5 bases, and 12 bases lay outside the gene matches. The CDR3 region has the DNA TGTGCCAGCAGTAGATCCGGGACAGAGGAGTATCAGCCCCAGCATTTT. Translating it yields CASSRSGTEEYQPQHF.

The gene calls are TRBV7-9 and TRBJ1-4; 11 bases map to TRBD1. Trimming removed 2 bases from V and 5 bases from J; junction bases left unmatched: 4. The germline V gene encodes CDR1 SEHNR and CDR2 FQNEAQ (reference sequence). The CDR3 sequence is 16 residues long. The CDR3 region is CASSLTGTGGNEKLFF. As DNA, the CDR3 is TGTGCCAGCAGCTTAACCGGGACAGGGGGGAATGAAAAACTGTTTTTT.

This rearrangement joins TRBV12-3 or TRBV12-4 to TRBJ2-1, with a weak D call TRBD2 (7 bases). The CDR3 sequence is 13 residues long. The germline V and J ends were trimmed by 0 bases and 9 bases, with 9 bases remaining between them. CDR3 nucleotides: TGTGCCAGCAGTTTAGCGGGGGGGCTTGAGCAGTTCTTC. Protein: CASSLAGGLEQFF.

J is TRBJ1-4 and V is TRBV7-3; D gene unclear. This CDR3 has 16 residues. Germline lookup yields CDR1 SGHTA and CDR2 FQGTGA. The V end lost 5 bases, the J end lost 8 bases, and 21 bases lay between the germline ends. The CDR3 loop reads CASSPWGGYKGEKLFF. CDR3 in DNA: TGTGCCAGCAGCCCCTGGGGAGGCTACAAAGGGGAAAAACTGTTTTTT.

The rearrangement joins TRBV5-5 to TRBJ2-7, with 9 positions matching TRBD2. J gave up 4 bases and V 5 bases, and 10 bases lay outside the gene matches. The CDR3 is 15 residues long. Germline V gene sequence: CDR1 SGHKS, CDR2 YYEKEE (reference sequence). CDR3 in amino acids: CASSPAGGRFYEQYF. In DNA form, the CDR3 reads TGTGCCAGCAGTCCAGCGGGGGGCCGATTTTACGAGCAGTACTTC.

This chain joins TRBV5-1 and TRBJ2-1; TRBD1 aligns across 7 bases. V was clipped by 4 bases and J by 1 base; unmatched bases: 8. CDR1 is SGHRS, CDR2 YFSETQ, per germline. The CDR3 has 16 residues. The CDR3: CASSGIDRVSYNEQFF. The CDR3 DNA reads as TGCGCCAGCAGCGGCATAGACAGGGTATCCTACAATGAGCAGTTCTTC. Based on the CDR3 plus reference TRBV5-1 and TRBJ2-1, the full variable domain is KAGVTQTPRYLIKTRGQQVTLSCSPISGHRSVSWYQQTPGQGLQFLFEYFSETQRNKGNFPGRFSGRQFSNSRSEMNVSTLELGDSALYLCASSGIDRVSYNEQFFGPGTRLTVL.

The chain couples TRBV6-1 to TRBJ2-7, with 7 positions matching TRBD2. The CDR3 is made up of 14 amino acids. The germline gives CDR1 MNHNS, CDR2 SASEGT. J was trimmed by 4 bases and V by 2 bases; bases with no gene match: 5. Here the CDR3 reads CASSEPASGYEQYF. Written as DNA, the CDR3 is TGTGCCAGCAGTGAACCAGCTAGCGGTTACGAGCAGTACTTC.

The chain joins TRBV24-1 to TRBJ2-3; TRBD1 agrees at 7 bases. Germline-derived CDR1 and CDR2 are KGHDR and SFDVKD. V dropped 8 bases and J dropped 2; count of bases not matched to a gene: 3. The CDR3 contains 13 residues. CDR3 coding DNA: TGTGCCACCACCGGGACAGACACAGATACGCAGTATTTT. Its translation: CATTGTDTDTQYF.